The clone carrying this T cell receptor beta chain appeared many times. These data come from a study of identical twins. V shed 5 bases, J shed 3 bases, and the junction held 9 bases outside the gene matches. This CDR3 is 15 amino acids long. One entry per CDR3 protein results from TCRdb running MiXCR on the 5' RACE reads. The data contain under 400,000 distinct CDR3 sequences, around 9.7% of them seen just once; the ten biggest clones take up roughly 8.9%. The sequencing sample was made of naive T cells sorted from blood. The clonotype originates from a woman between 50 and 59 years old in good health. This rearrangement joins TRBV6-7 to TRBJ2-7; TRBD2 matches at 8 bases. TRBV6-7 is identified as an open reading frame with a role that is uncertain. The CDR3 bases are TGTGCCAGCAGTGAAAGCGGGAGTGAACTCTACGAGCAGTACTTC. Translating it yields CASSESGSELYEQYF.